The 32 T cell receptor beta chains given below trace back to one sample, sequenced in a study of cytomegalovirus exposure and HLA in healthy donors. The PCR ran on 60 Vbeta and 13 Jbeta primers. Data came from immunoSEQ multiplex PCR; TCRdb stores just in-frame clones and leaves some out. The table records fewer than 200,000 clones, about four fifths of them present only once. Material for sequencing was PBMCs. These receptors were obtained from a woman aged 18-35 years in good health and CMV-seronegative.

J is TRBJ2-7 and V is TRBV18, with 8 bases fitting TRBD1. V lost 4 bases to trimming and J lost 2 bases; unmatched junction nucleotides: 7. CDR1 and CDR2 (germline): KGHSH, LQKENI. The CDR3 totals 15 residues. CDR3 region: CASSQGQATTYEQYF. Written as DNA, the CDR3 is TGTGCCAGCTCACAGGGACAGGCCACCACCTACGAGCAGTACTTC.

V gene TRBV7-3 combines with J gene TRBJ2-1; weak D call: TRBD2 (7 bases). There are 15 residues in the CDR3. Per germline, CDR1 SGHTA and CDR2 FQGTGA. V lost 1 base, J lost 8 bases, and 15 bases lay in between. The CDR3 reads CASSLKERGGDEQFF. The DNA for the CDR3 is TGTGCCAGCAGCTTAAAGGAACGCGGGGGCGATGAGCAGTTCTTC.

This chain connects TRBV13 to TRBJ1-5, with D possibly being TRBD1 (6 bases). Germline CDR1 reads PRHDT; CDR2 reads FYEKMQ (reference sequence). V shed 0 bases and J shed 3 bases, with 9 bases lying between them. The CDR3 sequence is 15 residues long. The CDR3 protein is CASSLGGGTNQPQHF. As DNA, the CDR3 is TGTGCCAGCAGCTTAGGAGGGGGAACCAATCAGCCCCAGCATTTT.

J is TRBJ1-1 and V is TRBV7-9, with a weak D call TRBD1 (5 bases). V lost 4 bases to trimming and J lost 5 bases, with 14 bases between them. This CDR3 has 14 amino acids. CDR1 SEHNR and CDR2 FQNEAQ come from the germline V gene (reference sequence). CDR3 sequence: CASSYRDSGTEAFF. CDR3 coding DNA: TGTGCCAGCAGCTACCGGGACTCGGGAACTGAAGCTTTCTTT.

The DNA of the CDR3 is TGTGCAACAGGAGGGACTGAAGCTTTCTTT. Protein sequence: CATGGTEAFF. The chain combines TRBV25-1 with TRBJ1-1; possibly TRBD1 for D (5 bases). The germline CDR1 and CDR2 sequences are MGHDK and SYGVNS. The CDR3 spans 10 residues.

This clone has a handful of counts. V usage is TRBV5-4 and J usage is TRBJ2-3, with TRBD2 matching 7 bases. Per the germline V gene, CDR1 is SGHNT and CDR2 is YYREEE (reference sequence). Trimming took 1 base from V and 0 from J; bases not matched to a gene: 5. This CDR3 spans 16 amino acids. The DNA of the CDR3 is TGTGCCAGCAGCTTGCCCCCTAGCGGTAGCACAGATACGCAGTATTTT. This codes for CASSLPPSGSTDTQYF.

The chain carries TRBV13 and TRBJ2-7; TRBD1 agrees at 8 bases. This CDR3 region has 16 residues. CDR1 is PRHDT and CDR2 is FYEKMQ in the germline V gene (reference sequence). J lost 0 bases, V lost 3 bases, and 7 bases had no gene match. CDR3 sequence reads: CASSFWTGQSSYEQYF. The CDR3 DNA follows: TGTGCCAGCAGCTTCTGGACAGGGCAAAGCTCCTACGAGCAGTACTTC.

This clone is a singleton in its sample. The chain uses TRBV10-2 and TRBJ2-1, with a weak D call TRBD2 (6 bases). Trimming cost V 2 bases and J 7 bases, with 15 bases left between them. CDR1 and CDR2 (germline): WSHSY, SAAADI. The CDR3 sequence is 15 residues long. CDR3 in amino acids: CASSEAGGSGNEQFF. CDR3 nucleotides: TGCGCCAGCAGTGAGGCTGGGGGGAGTGGGAATGAGCAGTTCTTC.

CDR3 in amino acids: CASSEALTVGSYEQYF. CDR3 bases: TGTGCCAGCAGTGAAGCGTTGACAGTAGGCTCCTACGAGCAGTACTTC. This chain links TRBV6-1 with TRBJ2-7, with a weak D call TRBD1 (5 bases). CDR1 and CDR2 from the germline V gene are MNHNS and SASEGT. The V end lost 0 bases, the J end lost 0 bases, and 12 bases lay between the germline ends. CDR3 size: 16 residues.

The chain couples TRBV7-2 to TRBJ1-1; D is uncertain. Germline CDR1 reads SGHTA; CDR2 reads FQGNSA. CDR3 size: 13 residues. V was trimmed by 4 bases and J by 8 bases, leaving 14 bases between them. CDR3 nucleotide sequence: TGTGCCAGCAGCTCCGGACTCCCCTCCGAAGCTTTCTTT. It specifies CASSSGLPSEAFF.

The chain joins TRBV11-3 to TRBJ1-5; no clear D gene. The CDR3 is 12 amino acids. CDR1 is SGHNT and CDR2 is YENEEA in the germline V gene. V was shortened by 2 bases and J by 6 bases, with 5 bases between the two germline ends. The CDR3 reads CASSLRGQPQHF. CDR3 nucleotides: TGTGCCAGCAGCTTACGAGGTCAGCCCCAGCATTTT.

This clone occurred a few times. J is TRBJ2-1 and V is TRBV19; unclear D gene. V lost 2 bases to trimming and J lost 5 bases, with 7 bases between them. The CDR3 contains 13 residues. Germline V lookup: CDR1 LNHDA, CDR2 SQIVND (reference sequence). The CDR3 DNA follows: TGTGCCAGTAGTATACTCAGAAACAATGAGCAGTTCTTC. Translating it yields CASSILRNNEQFF.

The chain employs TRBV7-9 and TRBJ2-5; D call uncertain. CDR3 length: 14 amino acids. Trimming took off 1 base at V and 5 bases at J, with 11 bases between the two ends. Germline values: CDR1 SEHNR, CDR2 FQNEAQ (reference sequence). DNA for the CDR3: TGTGCCAGCAGCTTAGAACTGCTGGTGGAGACCCAGTACTTC. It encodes CASSLELLVETQYF.

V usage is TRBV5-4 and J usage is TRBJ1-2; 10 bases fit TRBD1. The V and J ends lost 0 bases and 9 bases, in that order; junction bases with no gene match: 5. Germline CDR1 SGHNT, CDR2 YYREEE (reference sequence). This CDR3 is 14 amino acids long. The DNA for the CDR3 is TGTGCCAGCAGCTTGGATAGGACAGGGGGGAGCTACACCTTC. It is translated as CASSLDRTGGSYTF.

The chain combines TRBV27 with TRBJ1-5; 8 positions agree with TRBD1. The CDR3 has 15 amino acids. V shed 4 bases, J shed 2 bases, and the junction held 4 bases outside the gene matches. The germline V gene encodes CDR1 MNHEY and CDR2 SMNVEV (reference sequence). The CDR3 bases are TGTGCCAGCAGTTCGGACAGGGTAGGCAATCAGCCCCAGCATTTT. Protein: CASSSDRVGNQPQHF.

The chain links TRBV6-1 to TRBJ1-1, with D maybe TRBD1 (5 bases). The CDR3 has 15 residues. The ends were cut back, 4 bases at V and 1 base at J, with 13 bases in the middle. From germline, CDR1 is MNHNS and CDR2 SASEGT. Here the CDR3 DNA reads TGTGCCAGCAGTGTCCTCTCTGACAGGAACACTGAAGCTTTCTTT. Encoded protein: CASSVLSDRNTEAFF.

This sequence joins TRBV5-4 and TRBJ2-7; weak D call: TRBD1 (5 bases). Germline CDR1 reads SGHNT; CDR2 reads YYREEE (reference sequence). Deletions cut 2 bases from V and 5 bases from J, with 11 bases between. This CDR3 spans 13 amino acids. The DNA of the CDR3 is TGTGCCAGCAGCTTCCAGGGTTCCAACGAGCAGTACTTC. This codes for CASSFQGSNEQYF. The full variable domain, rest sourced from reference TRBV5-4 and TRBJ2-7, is ETGVTQSPTHLIKTRGQQVTLRCSSQSGHNTVSWYQQALGQGPQFIFQYYREEENGRGNFPPRFSGLQFPNYSSELNVNALELDDSALYLCASSFQGSNEQYFGPGTRLTVT.

In DNA, the CDR3 is TGTGCCAGCTCCCCCCTAACAACAGCAGAAACTCGGGAGACCCAGTACTTC. It specifies CASSPLTTAETRETQYF. The chain joins TRBV18 to TRBJ2-5, with unresolved D. The CDR3 covers 17 residues. V lost 6 bases to trimming and J lost 5 bases, with 25 bases between them. Per the germline V gene, CDR1 is KGHSH and CDR2 is LQKENI. Drawing the rest from reference TRBV18 and TRBJ2-5, the complete variable domain is NAGVMQNPRHLVRRRGQEARLRCSPMKGHSHVYWYRQLPEEGLKFMVYLQKENIIDESGMPKERFSAEFPKEGPSILRIQQVVRGDSAAYFCASSPLTTAETRETQYFGPGTRLLVL.

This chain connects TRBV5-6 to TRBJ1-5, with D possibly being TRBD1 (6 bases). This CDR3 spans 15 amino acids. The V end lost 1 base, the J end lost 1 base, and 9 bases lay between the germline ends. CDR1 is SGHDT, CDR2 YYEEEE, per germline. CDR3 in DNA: TGTGCCAGCAGCTTGAGGCAGGGGAGCAATCAGCCCCAGCATTTT. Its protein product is CASSLRQGSNQPQHF.

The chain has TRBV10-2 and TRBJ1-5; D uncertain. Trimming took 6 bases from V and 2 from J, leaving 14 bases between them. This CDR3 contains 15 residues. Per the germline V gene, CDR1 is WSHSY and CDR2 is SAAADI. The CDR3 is CASSQRAVGNQPQHF. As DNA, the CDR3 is TGCGCCAGCAGCCAGAGGGCGGTTGGCAATCAGCCCCAGCATTTT.

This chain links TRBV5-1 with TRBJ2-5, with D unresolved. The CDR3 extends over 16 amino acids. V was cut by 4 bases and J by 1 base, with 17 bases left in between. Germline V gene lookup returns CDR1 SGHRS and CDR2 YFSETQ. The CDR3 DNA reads TGCGCCAGCAGCAAATCTGGAGCTCTCCTCCAAGAGACCCAGTACTTC. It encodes CASSKSGALLQETQYF.

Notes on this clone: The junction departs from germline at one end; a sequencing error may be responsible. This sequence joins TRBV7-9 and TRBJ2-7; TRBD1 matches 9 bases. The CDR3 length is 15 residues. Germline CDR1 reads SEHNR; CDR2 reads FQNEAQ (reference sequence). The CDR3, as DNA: TGTTCCAGCAGCCCCGTGACAGGGGGCTCCTACGAGCAGTACTTC. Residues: CSSSPVTGGSYEQYF.

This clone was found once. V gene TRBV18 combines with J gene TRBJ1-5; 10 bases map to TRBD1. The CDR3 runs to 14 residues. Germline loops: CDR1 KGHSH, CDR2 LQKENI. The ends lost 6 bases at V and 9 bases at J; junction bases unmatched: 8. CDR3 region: CASSPGQGKAPQHF. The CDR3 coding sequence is TGTGCCAGCTCGCCGGGACAGGGGAAGGCGCCCCAGCATTTT.

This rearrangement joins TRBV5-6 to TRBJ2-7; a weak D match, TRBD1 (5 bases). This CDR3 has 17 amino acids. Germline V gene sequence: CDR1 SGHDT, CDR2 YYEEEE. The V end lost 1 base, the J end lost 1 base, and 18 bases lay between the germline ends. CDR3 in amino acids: CASSLIPNQGGSYEQYF. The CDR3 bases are TGTGCCAGCAGCTTGATACCGAATCAGGGTGGATCCTACGAGCAGTACTTC. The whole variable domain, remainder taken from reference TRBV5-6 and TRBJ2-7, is DAGVTQSPTHLIKTRGQQVTLRCSPKSGHDTVSWYQQALGQGPQFIFQYYEEEERQRGNFPDRFSGHQFPNYSSELNVNALLLGDSALYLCASSLIPNQGGSYEQYFGPGTRLTVT.

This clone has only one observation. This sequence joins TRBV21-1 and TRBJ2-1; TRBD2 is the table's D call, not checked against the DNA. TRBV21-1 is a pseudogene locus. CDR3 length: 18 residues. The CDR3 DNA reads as TGTGCCAGCAGCAAAGGAGAGGTGGAGTTCGGATTAGACAATGAGCAGTTCTTC. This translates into CASSKGEVEFGLDNEQFF.

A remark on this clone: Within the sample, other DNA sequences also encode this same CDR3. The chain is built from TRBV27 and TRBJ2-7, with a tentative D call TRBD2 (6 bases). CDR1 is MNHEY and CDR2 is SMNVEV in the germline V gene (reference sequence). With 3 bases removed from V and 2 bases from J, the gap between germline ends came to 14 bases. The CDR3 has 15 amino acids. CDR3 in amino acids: CASSFGAGSTYEQYF. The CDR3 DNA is TGTGCCAGCAGTTTTGGGGCGGGGTCGACCTACGAGCAGTACTTC.

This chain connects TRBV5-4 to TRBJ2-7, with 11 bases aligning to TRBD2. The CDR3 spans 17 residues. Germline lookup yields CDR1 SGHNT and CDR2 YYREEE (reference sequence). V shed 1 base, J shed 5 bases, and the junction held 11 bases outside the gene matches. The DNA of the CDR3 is TGTGCCAGCAGCTTGAGACTGACTAGCGGGATGAGTCACGAGCAGTACTTC. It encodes CASSLRLTSGMSHEQYF.

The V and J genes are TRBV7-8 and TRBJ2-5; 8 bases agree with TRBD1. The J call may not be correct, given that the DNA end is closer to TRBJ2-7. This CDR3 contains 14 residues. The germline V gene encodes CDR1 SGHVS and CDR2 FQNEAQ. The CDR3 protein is CASSVGQGSYEQYF. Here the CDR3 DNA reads TGTGCCAGCAGCGTCGGACAGGGCTCCTACGAGCAGTACTTC.

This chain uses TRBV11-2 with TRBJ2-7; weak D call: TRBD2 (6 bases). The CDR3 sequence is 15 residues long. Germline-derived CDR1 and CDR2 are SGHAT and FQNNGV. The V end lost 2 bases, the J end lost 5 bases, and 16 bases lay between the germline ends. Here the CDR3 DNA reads TGTGCCAGCAGCTTACAGGGATTTGGGGAGGACGAGCAGTACTTC. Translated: CASSLQGFGEDEQYF.

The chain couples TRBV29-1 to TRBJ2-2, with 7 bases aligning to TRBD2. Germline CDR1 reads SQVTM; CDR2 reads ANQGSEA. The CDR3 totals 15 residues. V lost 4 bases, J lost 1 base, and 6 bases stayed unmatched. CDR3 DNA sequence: TGCAGCGTTGGGGAGCGGGGCGGGAACACCGGGGAGCTGTTTTTT. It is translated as CSVGERGGNTGELFF.

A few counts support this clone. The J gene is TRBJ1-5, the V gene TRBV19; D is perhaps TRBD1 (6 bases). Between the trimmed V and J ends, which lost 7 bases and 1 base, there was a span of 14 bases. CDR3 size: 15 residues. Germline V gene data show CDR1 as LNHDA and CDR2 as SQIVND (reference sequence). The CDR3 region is CASNKGGGSNQPQHF. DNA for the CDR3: TGTGCCAGTAACAAAGGGGGTGGGAGCAATCAGCCCCAGCATTTT.

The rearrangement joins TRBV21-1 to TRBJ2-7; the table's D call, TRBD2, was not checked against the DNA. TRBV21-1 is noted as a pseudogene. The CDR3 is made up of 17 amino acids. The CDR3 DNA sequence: TGTGCCAGCAGCCGTACGGGAGGGTGGAGGGGTTCCTACGAGCAGTACTTC. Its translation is CASSRTGGWRGSYEQYF.